The 17 T cell receptor beta chains in this list originate from one sample, sequenced in a study of blood T cell repertoires in COVID-19. TCRdb keeps only in-frame clones here, not all; method: immunoSEQ multiplex PCR. The repertoire consists of around 260,000 clones, with approximately 86% occurring once and the leading ten covering 5.2%. Sequenced input: peripheral blood. The receptors come from a woman aged 60-75 years with COVID-19, enrolled during active disease.

The DNA of the CDR3 is TGTGCCAGCAGCCACTTAGGGGGCGAGAGCATTCAGTACTTC. Encoded protein: CASSHLGGESIQYF. V and J are TRBV6-2 or TRBV6-3 and TRBJ2-4, with 7 nucleotides matching TRBD1. The V segment lost 6 bases and the J segment 9 bases; nucleotides outside the gene matches: 11. CDR3 size: 14 residues. Per germline, CDR1 MNHEY and CDR2 SVGEGT.

The chain combines TRBV24-1 with TRBJ2-3; the D is unclear. In germline, CDR1 is KGHDR, CDR2 SFDVKD. V lost 4 bases and J 3 bases, leaving 13 bases between the germline ends. The CDR3 loop spans 15 amino acids. This CDR3 reads CATSELNPQTDTQYF. The DNA of the CDR3 is TGTGCCACCAGTGAGTTGAACCCACAGACAGATACGCAGTATTTT.

This clone was seen only once. The chain is built from TRBV19 and TRBJ2-2; 12 nucleotides match TRBD2. From germline, CDR1 is LNHDA and CDR2 SQIVND (reference sequence). With 8 bases clipped from V and 5 bases from J, the junction kept 9 bases outside the gene matches. This CDR3 comprises 16 residues. The CDR3 bases are TGTGCCAGTGCTCTAGCGGGAGGGGTTAGGACCGGGGAGCTGTTTTTT. It codes for CASALAGGVRTGELFF.

The chain combines TRBV5-1 with TRBJ2-1, with D uncertain. Trimming pared 0 bases from V and 15 bases from J, leaving 16 bases between. The germline CDR1 and CDR2 sequences are SGHRS and YFSETQ. The CDR3 covers 13 residues. CDR3 coding DNA: TGCGCCAGCAGCTTGGATCAGCGTAATCGTAGGTTCTTC. Protein: CASSLDQRNRRFF.

The table lists this clone with a few counts. J is TRBJ1-1 and V is TRBV27; no clear D. The germline V gene has CDR1 MNHEY and CDR2 SMNVEV (reference sequence). Trimming stripped 0 bases from V and 7 bases from J, with 9 bases between. The CDR3 runs to 13 residues. The CDR3 sequence: CASSLSRAVEAFF. The CDR3, as DNA: TGTGCCAGCAGTTTATCGAGGGCAGTTGAAGCTTTCTTT.

This clone occurred a few times. This rearrangement joins TRBV30 to TRBJ1-3; no clear D gene. This CDR3 spans 14 amino acids. Germline V gene data show CDR1 as GTSNPN and CDR2 as SVGIG (reference sequence). The ends were cut back, 1 base at V and 0 bases at J, with 7 bases in the middle. CDR3 in amino acids: CAWSDHTSGNTIYF. In DNA form, the CDR3 reads TGTGCCTGGAGTGATCACACCTCTGGAAACACCATATATTTT. The variable domain in full, completed from reference TRBV30 and TRBJ1-3, reads SQTIHQWPATLVQPVGSPLSLECTVEGTSNPNLYWYRQAAGRGLQLLFYSVGIGQISSEVPQNLSASRPQDRQFILSSKKLLLSDSGFYLCAWSDHTSGNTIYFGEGSWLTVV.

This clone has a handful of counts. The chain carries TRBV28 and TRBJ2-5; 11 bases are shared with TRBD2. After removal of 2 bases from V and 5 bases from J, the junction contained 1 base not matched to a gene. This CDR3 region has 14 residues. CDR1 MDHEN and CDR2 SYDVKM come from the germline V gene. This CDR3 reads CASSLRLAGETQYF. The CDR3 coding sequence is TGTGCCAGCAGTTTAAGACTAGCGGGGGAGACCCAGTACTTC. The full variable domain, with the rest looked up from reference TRBV28 and TRBJ2-5, is DVKVTQSSRYLVKRTGEKVFLECVQDMDHENMFWYRQDPGLGLRLIYFSYDVKMKEKGDIPEGYSVSREKKERFSLILESASTNQTSMYLCASSLRLAGETQYFGPGTRLLVL.

The V call is TRBV25-1, the J call TRBJ2-5; TRBD1 is a possible D gene (5 bases). Per germline, CDR1 MGHDK and CDR2 SYGVNS. V was cut by 6 bases and J by 1 base, with 15 bases left in between. The CDR3 covers 15 residues. CDR3 region: CASSTVGAVQETQYF. The CDR3 DNA is TGTGCCAGCAGCACTGTTGGGGCAGTCCAAGAGACCCAGTACTTC.

This chain links TRBV6-5 with TRBJ1-2; no clear D gene. Germline lookup yields CDR1 MNHEY and CDR2 SVGAGI. Trimming pared 2 bases from V and 7 bases from J, leaving 14 bases between. The CDR3 is 14 residues long. The CDR3 loop reads CASSYSEPSSGYTF. The CDR3 DNA is TGTGCCAGCAGTTACAGCGAGCCAAGCTCTGGCTACACCTTC.

The chain recombines TRBV30 with TRBJ2-2; 7 bases line up with TRBD2. Germline CDR1 reads GTSNPN; CDR2 reads SVGIG (reference sequence). The trim removed 0 bases at V and 6 bases at J, leaving 10 bases unmatched. This CDR3 comprises 16 residues. The CDR3 region is CAWSVRGGSLSGELFF. CDR3 DNA: TGTGCCTGGAGTGTAAGGGGCGGGAGTTTATCCGGGGAGCTGTTTTTT. The entire variable domain, with the rest obtained from reference TRBV30 and TRBJ2-2, is as follows: SQTIHQWPATLVQPVGSPLSLECTVEGTSNPNLYWYRQAAGRGLQLLFYSVGIGQISSEVPQNLSASRPQDRQFILSSKKLLLSDSGFYLCAWSVRGGSLSGELFFGEGSRLTVL.

V usage is TRBV4-3 and J usage is TRBJ2-2; 12 bases are a match to TRBD2. The CDR3 contains 17 residues. From germline, CDR1 is LGHNA and CDR2 YSLEER. V lost 1 base to trimming and J lost 5 bases; unmatched junction nucleotides: 5. As DNA, the CDR3 is TGCGCCAGCAGCCAAGGACTAGCGGGAGTCGGGACCGGGGAGCTGTTTTTT. This encodes CASSQGLAGVGTGELFF.

CDR3 protein: CATSRGTDRGLREQYF. The CDR3 DNA sequence: TGTGCCACCAGCAGGGGGACGGACAGGGGTCTCCGCGAGCAGTACTTC. The V and J genes are TRBV15 and TRBJ2-7; 9 nucleotides match TRBD1. With 3 bases clipped from V and 6 bases from J, the junction kept 12 bases outside the gene matches. Germline V CDR1 and CDR2: LNHNV, YYDKDF (reference sequence). The CDR3 loop spans 16 amino acids.

The chain carries TRBV2 and TRBJ2-2; 7 nucleotides line up with TRBD2. The junction had 5 bases not matched to a gene; V was cut back by 7 bases and J by 3 bases. This CDR3 has 14 amino acids. Per germline, CDR1 SNHLY and CDR2 FYNNEI. The CDR3 region has the DNA TGTGCCAGCAATTCGGGAGGTGACACCGGGGAGCTGTTTTTT. It translates to CASNSGGDTGELFF.

The V gene is TRBV5-4, the J gene TRBJ1-2; D perhaps matches TRBD1 (5 bases). The CDR3 extends over 14 amino acids. With 2 bases removed from V and 6 bases from J, the gap between germline ends came to 14 bases. Germline values: CDR1 SGHNT, CDR2 YYREEE (reference sequence). The CDR3: CASSFGQLPDGYTF. CDR3 DNA: TGTGCCAGCAGCTTCGGACAACTCCCGGATGGCTACACCTTC.

This clone was seen a single time. This sequence joins TRBV20-1 and TRBJ2-1; the D gene is possibly TRBD1 (6 bases). This CDR3 has 17 amino acids. The germline CDR1 and CDR2 sequences are DFQATT and SNEGSKA (reference sequence). V was pared by 3 bases and J by 8 bases, with 26 bases between. This chain's CDR3 is CSASAARPGVGDDEQFF. The CDR3 nucleotides are TGCAGTGCTAGTGCTGCGAGACCAGGGGTTGGGGACGATGAGCAGTTCTTC.

CDR3 loop: CASSLVGGGDYGYTF. The DNA for the CDR3 is TGCGCCAGCAGCTTGGTCGGGGGAGGTGACTATGGCTACACCTTC. V gene TRBV5-1 combines with J gene TRBJ1-2; D is perhaps TRBD1 (5 bases). The germline V gene encodes CDR1 SGHRS and CDR2 YFSETQ. With 0 bases removed from V and 3 bases from J, the gap between germline ends came to 12 bases. This CDR3 spans 15 amino acids.

CDR3 sequence (DNA): TGTGCCAGCAACACGGACAGGGGTAGCAATCAGCCCCAGCATTTT. Translating it yields CASNTDRGSNQPQHF. The rearrangement uses TRBV4-2 and TRBJ1-5; TRBD1 aligns across 9 bases. The CDR3 has 15 residues. CDR1 LGHNA and CDR2 YNFKEQ come from the germline V gene. Trimming at V came to 7 bases and at J to 0 bases, leaving 4 bases not matched to a gene.